This TCR beta chain originates from a study of T cells in Graves' hyperthyroidism and ophthalmopathy. Amplification of TCR beta CDR3 regions used RNA as the template. The TCR CDR3 was amplified in a first-round RT-PCR using the HTBI primer set. TCRdb called the multiplex PCR reads again in MiXCR, with one record for every CDR3 protein. The sample shows fewer than 400,000 distinct CDR3 sequences, 15% to 17% of them seen only once. This clonotype was detected only a few times. The antigen remains undetermined. Study-level results: Expanded thyroid clonotypes (above 0.001) were mostly also found in blood.

The V end lost 0 bases, the J end lost 9 bases, and 10 bases lay between the germline ends. The germline gives CDR1 SGHRS, CDR2 YFSETQ. This CDR3 is built from 14 residues. The sequenced sample consisted of blood. This clonotype originated in a woman under 30 with Graves' hyperthyroidism that later progressed to Graves' ophthalmopathy. The genes are TRBV5-1 and TRBJ1-6; D unresolved. For the CDR3, the DNA is TGCGCCAGCAGCTTGGGAGGTTTGGGTTCACCCCTCCACTTT. Amino acids: CASSLGGLGSPLHF.